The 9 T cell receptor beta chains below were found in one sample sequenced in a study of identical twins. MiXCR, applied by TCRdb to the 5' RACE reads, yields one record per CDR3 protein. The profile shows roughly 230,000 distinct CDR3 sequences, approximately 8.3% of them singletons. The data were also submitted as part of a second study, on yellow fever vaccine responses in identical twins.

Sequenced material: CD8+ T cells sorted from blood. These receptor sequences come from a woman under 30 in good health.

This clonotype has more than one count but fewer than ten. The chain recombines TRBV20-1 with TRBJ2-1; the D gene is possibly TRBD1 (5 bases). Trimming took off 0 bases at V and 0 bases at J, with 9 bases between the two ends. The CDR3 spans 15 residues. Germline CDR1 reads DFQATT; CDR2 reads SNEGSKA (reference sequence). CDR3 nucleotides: TGCAGTGCTAGAGATACAGACAGCTCCTACAATGAGCAGTTCTTC. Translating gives CSARDTDSSYNEQFF.

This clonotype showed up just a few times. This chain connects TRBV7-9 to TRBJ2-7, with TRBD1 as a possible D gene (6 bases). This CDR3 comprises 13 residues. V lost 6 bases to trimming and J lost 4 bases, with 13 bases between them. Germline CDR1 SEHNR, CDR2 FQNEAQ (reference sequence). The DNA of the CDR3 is TGTGCCAGCAGTACAGGACAGAGATACGAGCAGTACTTC. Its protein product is CASSTGQRYEQYF.

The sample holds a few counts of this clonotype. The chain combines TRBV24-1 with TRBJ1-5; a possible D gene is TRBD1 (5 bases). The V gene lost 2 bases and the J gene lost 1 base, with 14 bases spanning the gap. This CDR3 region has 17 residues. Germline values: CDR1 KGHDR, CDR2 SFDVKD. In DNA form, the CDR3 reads TGTGCCACCAGTGATTCAACTCTGGGACTGAGCAATCAGCCCCAGCATTTT. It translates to CATSDSTLGLSNQPQHF.

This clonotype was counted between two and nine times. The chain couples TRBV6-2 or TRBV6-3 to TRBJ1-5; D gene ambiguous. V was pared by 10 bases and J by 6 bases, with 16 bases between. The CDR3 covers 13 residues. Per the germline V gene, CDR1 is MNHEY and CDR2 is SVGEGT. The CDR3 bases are TGTGCCACCCCGCACCCCGTGCCTCAGCCCCAGCATTTT. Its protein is CATPHPVPQPQHF.

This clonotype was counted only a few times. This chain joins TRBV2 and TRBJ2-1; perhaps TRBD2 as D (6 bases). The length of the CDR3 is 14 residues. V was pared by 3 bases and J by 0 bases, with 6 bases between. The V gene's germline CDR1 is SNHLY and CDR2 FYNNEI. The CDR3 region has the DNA TGTGCCAGCAGTGACGGGAGCTCCTACAATGAGCAGTTCTTC. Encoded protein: CASSDGSSYNEQFF. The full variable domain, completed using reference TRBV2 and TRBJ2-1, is EPEVTQTPSHQVTQMGQEVILRCVPISNHLYFYWYRQILGQKVEFLVSFYNNEISEKSEIFDDQFSVERPDGSNFTLKIRSTKLEDSAMYFCASSDGSSYNEQFFGPGTRLTVL.

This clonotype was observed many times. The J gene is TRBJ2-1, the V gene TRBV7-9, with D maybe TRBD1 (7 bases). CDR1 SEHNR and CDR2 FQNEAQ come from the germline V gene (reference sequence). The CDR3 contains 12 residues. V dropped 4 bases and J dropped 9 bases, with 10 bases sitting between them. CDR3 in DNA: TGTGCCAGCAGCTCCCAGGGGGGTGAGCAGTTCTTC. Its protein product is CASSSQGGEQFF.

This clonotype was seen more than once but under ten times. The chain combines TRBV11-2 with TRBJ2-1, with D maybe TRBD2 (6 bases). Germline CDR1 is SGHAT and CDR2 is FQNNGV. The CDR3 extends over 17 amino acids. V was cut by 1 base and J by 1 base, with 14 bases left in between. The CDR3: CASSLGSAGLSYNEQFF. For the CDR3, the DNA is TGTGCCAGCAGCTTAGGTTCAGCGGGCCTATCCTACAATGAGCAGTTCTTC. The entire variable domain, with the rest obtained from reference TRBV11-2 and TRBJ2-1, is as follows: EAGVAQSPRYKIIEKRQSVAFWCNPISGHATLYWYQQILGQGPKLLIQFQNNGVVDDSQLPKDRFSAERLKGVDSTLKIQPAKLEDSAVYLCASSLGSAGLSYNEQFFGPGTRLTVL.

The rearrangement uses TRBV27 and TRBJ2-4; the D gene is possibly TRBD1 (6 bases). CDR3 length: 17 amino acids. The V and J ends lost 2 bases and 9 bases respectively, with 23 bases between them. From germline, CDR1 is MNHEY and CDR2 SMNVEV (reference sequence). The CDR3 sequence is CASSLRTWGPGGGIQYF. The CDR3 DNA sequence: TGTGCCAGCAGTTTAAGGACCTGGGGGCCAGGAGGTGGCATTCAGTACTTC.

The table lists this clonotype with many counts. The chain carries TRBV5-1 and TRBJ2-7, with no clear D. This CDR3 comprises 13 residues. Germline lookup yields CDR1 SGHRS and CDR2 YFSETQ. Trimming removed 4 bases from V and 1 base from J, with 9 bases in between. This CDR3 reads CASSADRSYEQYF. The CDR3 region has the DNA TGCGCCAGCAGCGCGGACCGGTCCTACGAGCAGTACTTC.